This is a list of T cell receptor beta chains from one sample in a study of OX40 agonist ivuxolimab in advanced cancers. This table comes from immunoSEQ multiplex PCR, and its TCRdb copy is limited to in-frame clones, with some not included. The sample records tens of thousands of clones, roughly 90% being singletons. Sequenced here: CD4+ or CD8+ T cells sorted from blood, sampled in a trial of the OX40 agonist ivuxolimab. The receptor source for this set is an adult with an advanced solid tumor such as melanoma, head and neck, liver or kidney cancer. Both conserved end residues are part of each CDR3.

v_gene	j_gene	CDR3aa
TRBV25-1	TRBJ2-7	CASRGQAETYEQYF
TRBV29-1	TRBJ2-1	CSVEPGINEQFF
TRBV9	TRBJ2-1	CASSVQAGSDPYNEQFF
TRBV7-3	TRBJ2-3	CASSFSGRGTDTQYF
TRBV15	TRBJ1-1	CATSRSYRASDTEAFF
TRBV11-3	TRBJ2-5	CASSLGLDREETQYF
TRBV19	TRBJ2-7	CASGLTREQYF
TRBV18	TRBJ2-1	CASSHERGNEQFF
TRBV7-9	TRBJ2-3	CASRIAGGLGYEDTQYF
TRBV6-5	TRBJ2-1	CASTLQGNSYNEQFF
TRBV2	TRBJ2-6	CASSDGVGRGSGANVLTF
TRBV7-6	TRBJ2-1	CASSLRVFRTGSYNEQFF
TRBV19	TRBJ2-5	CASAAGFGETQYF
TRBV10-3	TRBJ2-3	CAISGVAGYTDTQYF
TRBV12-5	TRBJ1-2	CASAWGEYYGYTF
TRBV29-1	TRBJ2-4	CSVVEQIAKNIQYF
TRBV5-4	TRBJ2-5	CASSISGSRETQYF
TRBV18	TRBJ2-1	CASSPPANEQFF
TRBV14	TRBJ1-1	CASSQDWGVMNTEAFF
TRBV7-9	TRBJ1-2	CASSQENNYGYTF
TRBV5-1	TRBJ1-1	CASKKGANTEAFF
TRBV11-2	TRBJ2-3	CASSLARGVTDTQYF
TRBV6-1	TRBJ2-2	CASNRLTGYAGELFF
TRBV7-9	TRBJ1-3	CASSLGLSGNTIYF
TRBV5-6	TRBJ2-7	CASSLVAGLYSYEQYF
TRBV5-1	TRBJ1-6	CASSLEIGAGYNSPLHF
TRBV27	TRBJ2-7	CASSLRQGSAYEQYF
TRBV4-1	TRBJ2-6	CASSQRGQGAPGANVLTF
TRBV27	TRBJ2-1	CASSPRSPLYNEQFF
TRBV7-2	TRBJ1-6	CASSLRAREYNSPLHF
TRBV7-9	TRBJ2-5	CASSLALGQGGRLQETQYF
TRBV5-1	TRBJ1-4	CASSENVGEKLFF
TRBV2	TRBJ1-6	CASSVEGNSPLHF
TRBV19	TRBJ1-6	CASSPSAIAVGYSPLHF
TRBV5-6	TRBJ1-1	CASSLVGGATNTEAFF
TRBV7-9	TRBJ2-1	CASSLLGAGQGFF
TRBV7-9	TRBJ1-4	CASSLGGRELSKLFF
TRBV29-1	TRBJ1-4	CSVKQGGGEKLFF
TRBV5-1	TRBJ2-3	CASSSTSGGPDTQYF
TRBV6-1	TRBJ2-7	CASSEMGRKVYEQYF
TRBV29-1	TRBJ1-1	CSAQGGGNTEAFF
TRBV5-8	TRBJ2-3	CASSLGGTVTDTQYF
TRBV6-5	TRBJ2-3	CASRPAGFRTDTQYF
TRBV2	TRBJ2-5	CASSRVKGETQYF
TRBV19	TRBJ2-3	CASSRGLAGAYTDTQYF
TRBV5-1	TRBJ1-2	CASSLVTGRTNYGYTF
TRBV15	TRBJ2-7	CATSRDLKIQDPYEQYF
TRBV27	TRBJ2-7	CASSFGTGGEQYF
TRBV5-1	TRBJ1-1	CASSLWDRGRTEAFF